This is a list of T cell receptor beta chains from one sample in a study of CD8+ T cells in alopecia areata. Sequencing used immunoSEQ multiplex PCR; TCRdb keeps in-frame clones, though not all of them. This table has 35,000 to 45,000 clones, just under 95% appearing once. The sample consisted of CD8+ T cells sorted from blood, taken at week 24, from a patient treated with tofacitinib. These receptors were obtained from a human donor with alopecia areata. Each CDR3 is given with its conserved first and last residue. The D gene is left open where the match is weak. Size is omitted from some rows. Given values are once, few, many or a class for expanded clones.

v_call: TRBV9
d_call: NA
j_call: TRBJ2-7
clone_size: NA
cdr3_nt: TGTGCCAGCAGCGTAGAGGCCTCCTACGAGCAGTACTTC
cdr3_aa: CASSVEASYEQYF

v_call: TRBV11-2
d_call: NA
j_call: TRBJ2-7
clone_size: NA
cdr3_nt: TGTGCCAGCAGCCAGGGCCTTCATAACTCCTACGAGCAGTACTTC
cdr3_aa: CASSQGLHNSYEQYF

v_call: TRBV7-2
d_call: NA
j_call: TRBJ2-3
clone_size: NA
cdr3_nt: TGTGCCAGCAGCTTAGTTGGGACAGATACGCAGTATTTT
cdr3_aa: CASSLVGTDTQYF

v_call: TRBV4-1
d_call: NA
j_call: TRBJ2-5
clone_size: NA
cdr3_nt: TGCGCCAGCAGCCAAGAAGGGGCCCCCCAAGAGACCCAGTACTTC
cdr3_aa: CASSQEGAPQETQYF

v_call: TRBV27
d_call: TRBD1
j_call: TRBJ2-5
clone_size: NA
cdr3_nt: TGTGCCAGCAGTTTTGAGGGGGCGGCAGAGACCCAGTACTTC
cdr3_aa: CASSFEGAAETQYF

v_call: TRBV7-9
d_call: TRBD1
j_call: TRBJ2-3
clone_size: NA
cdr3_nt: TGTGCCAGCAGCACCCGGGACAGGGGTTCAGATACGCAGTATTTT
cdr3_aa: CASSTRDRGSDTQYF

v_call: TRBV5-6
d_call: TRBD1
j_call: TRBJ2-7
clone_size: NA
cdr3_nt: TGTGCCAGCACCTTTGGACAGGGGAGCAACGAGCAGTACTTC
cdr3_aa: CASTFGQGSNEQYF

v_call: TRBV6-5
d_call: NA
j_call: TRBJ2-7
clone_size: NA
cdr3_nt: TGTGCCAGCAGTTACGCTGGGGGACTTGACCACGAGCAGTACTTC
cdr3_aa: CASSYAGGLDHEQYF

v_call: TRBV27
d_call: TRBD1
j_call: TRBJ2-2
clone_size: NA
cdr3_nt: TGTGCCAGCAGTCCAGACAGGGAGCACACCGGGGAGCTGTTTTTT
cdr3_aa: CASSPDREHTGELFF

v_call: TRBV29-1
d_call: TRBD2
j_call: TRBJ2-3
clone_size: NA
cdr3_nt: TGCAGCTCCCTGAGTGCGGGGGGGGCCGCAGATACGCAGTATTTT
cdr3_aa: CSSLSAGGAADTQYF

v_call: TRBV4-1
d_call: NA
j_call: TRBJ2-7
clone_size: NA
cdr3_nt: TGCGCCAGCAGCCGCGGGGCATCCTACGAGCAGTACTTC
cdr3_aa: CASSRGASYEQYF

v_call: TRBV4-2
d_call: NA
j_call: TRBJ2-3
clone_size: NA
cdr3_nt: TGTGCCAGCAGCCAAGACTTAGATACGCAGTATTTT
cdr3_aa: CASSQDLDTQYF

v_call: TRBV28
d_call: TRBD2
j_call: TRBJ2-3
clone_size: once
cdr3_nt: TGTGCCAGCAGTTACACTAGCGCCTATAGCACAGATACGCAGTATTTT
cdr3_aa: CASSYTSAYSTDTQYF

v_call: TRBV16
d_call: NA
j_call: TRBJ1-5
clone_size: once
cdr3_nt: TGTGCCAGCAGCCAATCAGGAGGGGTTGGTCAGCCCCAGCATTTT
cdr3_aa: CASSQSGGVGQPQHF

v_call: TRBV19
d_call: TRBD2
j_call: TRBJ2-7
clone_size: NA
cdr3_nt: TGTGCCAGTAGTGCTGCGGGGGGCTACGAGCAGTACTTC
cdr3_aa: CASSAAGGYEQYF

v_call: TRBV29-1
d_call: NA
j_call: TRBJ2-7
clone_size: few
cdr3_nt: TGCAGCGTTGACCGGGGGGCAGGTTCCTACGAGCAGTACTTC
cdr3_aa: CSVDRGAGSYEQYF

v_call: TRBV9
d_call: NA
j_call: TRBJ2-1
clone_size: NA
cdr3_nt: TGTGCCAGCAGCGGCAGTGGGTCCTACAATGAGCAGTTCTTC
cdr3_aa: CASSGSGSYNEQFF

v_call: TRBV29-1
d_call: TRBD1
j_call: TRBJ2-7
clone_size: NA
cdr3_nt: TGCAGCGTTGAAGGCGCGGTTCAGGACAGGGACCCCTACGAGCAGTACTTC
cdr3_aa: CSVEGAVQDRDPYEQYF

v_call: TRBV27
d_call: NA
j_call: TRBJ2-7
clone_size: NA
cdr3_nt: TGTGCCAGCGCCCGGGGGGCCTATTACGAGCAGTACTTC
cdr3_aa: CASARGAYYEQYF

v_call: TRBV19
d_call: NA
j_call: TRBJ2-2
clone_size: NA
cdr3_nt: TGTGCCACCAAGCCATCCCCGGGACAACCGAACACCGGGGAGCTGTTTTTT
cdr3_aa: CATKPSPGQPNTGELFF

v_call: TRBV19
d_call: NA
j_call: TRBJ2-7
clone_size: NA
cdr3_nt: TGTGCCAGCGGGACTTTCAGCTCCTACGAGCAGTACTTC
cdr3_aa: CASGTFSSYEQYF

v_call: TRBV6-5
d_call: NA
j_call: TRBJ2-7
clone_size: NA
cdr3_nt: TGTGCCAGCAGTTTAGGGTACGAGCAGTACTTC
cdr3_aa: CASSLGYEQYF

v_call: TRBV4-2
d_call: TRBD2
j_call: TRBJ2-1
clone_size: NA
cdr3_nt: TGTGCCAGCAGCCAAGTATCCAGCGGGGGGTTCAATGAGCAGTTCTTC
cdr3_aa: CASSQVSSGGFNEQFF

v_call: TRBV11-2
d_call: NA
j_call: TRBJ2-3
clone_size: few
cdr3_nt: TGTGCCAGCAGCTTAGATTCTAGCGGCACAGATACGCAGTATTTT
cdr3_aa: CASSLDSSGTDTQYF

v_call: TRBV7-8
d_call: TRBD2
j_call: TRBJ2-7
clone_size: NA
cdr3_nt: TGTGCCAGCAGCGGGACTAGCGGGCGAGATTACTACGAGCAGTACTTC
cdr3_aa: CASSGTSGRDYYEQYF

v_call: TRBV7-3
d_call: TRBD2
j_call: TRBJ2-1
clone_size: NA
cdr3_nt: TGTGCCAGCAGAAAGGGAGGGGACAATGAGCAGTTCTTC
cdr3_aa: CASRKGGDNEQFF

v_call: TRBV15
d_call: TRBD2
j_call: TRBJ2-2
clone_size: NA
cdr3_nt: TGTGCCACTCCGTCATCGGGGGGGGCGAACACCGGGGAGCTGTTTTTT
cdr3_aa: CATPSSGGANTGELFF

v_call: TRBV27
d_call: NA
j_call: TRBJ2-7
clone_size: NA
cdr3_nt: TGTGCCAGCAGTTTATCGTCGGGACTCTCCTACGAGCAGTACTTC
cdr3_aa: CASSLSSGLSYEQYF

v_call: TRBV28
d_call: NA
j_call: TRBJ2-3
clone_size: NA
cdr3_nt: TGTGCCAGCAGTTTATATCAGGGGTCTAGCACAGATACGCAGTATTTT
cdr3_aa: CASSLYQGSSTDTQYF

v_call: TRBV19
d_call: TRBD1
j_call: TRBJ1-1
clone_size: NA
cdr3_nt: TGTGCCAGTAGTTTTGAAACAGGGGGCGCGGGTGAAGCTTTCTTT
cdr3_aa: CASSFETGGAGEAFF

v_call: TRBV30
d_call: NA
j_call: TRBJ1-1
clone_size: NA
cdr3_nt: TGTGCCTGGAGTGTACGGGCGAACACTGAAGCTTTCTTT
cdr3_aa: CAWSVRANTEAFF

v_call: TRBV27
d_call: NA
j_call: TRBJ2-7
clone_size: NA
cdr3_nt: TGTGCCAGCAGTTTAGTTCTACCCGGCTACGAGCAGTACTTC
cdr3_aa: CASSLVLPGYEQYF

v_call: TRBV7-9
d_call: TRBD1
j_call: TRBJ2-2
clone_size: NA
cdr3_nt: TGTGCCAGCAGCCCCCGGGACAGCGGCAACACCGGGGAGCTGTTTTTT
cdr3_aa: CASSPRDSGNTGELFF

v_call: TRBV4-3
d_call: TRBD1
j_call: TRBJ2-1
clone_size: NA
cdr3_nt: TGCGCCAGCAGCCCCGGACAGGGGGCTATCTATGAGCAGTTCTTC
cdr3_aa: CASSPGQGAIYEQFF

v_call: TRBV14
d_call: TRBD2
j_call: TRBJ2-1
clone_size: NA
cdr3_nt: TGTGCCAGCAGCCCCTCACTAGCGTGGGACGAGCAGTTCTTC
cdr3_aa: CASSPSLAWDEQFF

v_call: TRBV29-1
d_call: NA
j_call: TRBJ2-3
clone_size: NA
cdr3_nt: TGCAGCGTTGAAGGGAGGGACAGCACAGATACGCAGTATTTT
cdr3_aa: CSVEGRDSTDTQYF

v_call: TRBV7-9
d_call: TRBD1
j_call: TRBJ2-3
clone_size: NA
cdr3_nt: TGTGCCAGCAGCCCCCAGTCGACACAGGGGGCTAGCACAGATACGCAGTATTTT
cdr3_aa: CASSPQSTQGASTDTQYF

v_call: TRBV5-4
d_call: NA
j_call: TRBJ2-3
clone_size: NA
cdr3_nt: TGTGCCAGCAGCCCCCCGGGTAGCGAAAGCACAGATACGCAGTATTTT
cdr3_aa: CASSPPGSESTDTQYF

v_call: TRBV7-2
d_call: NA
j_call: TRBJ2-5
clone_size: NA
cdr3_nt: TGTGCCAGCAGCTTATGGGACGATCAAGAGACCCAGTACTTC
cdr3_aa: CASSLWDDQETQYF

v_call: TRBV19
d_call: NA
j_call: TRBJ2-3
clone_size: once
cdr3_nt: TGTGCCAGTAGTATGGGGAAGCTTAGCACAGATACGCAGTATTTT
cdr3_aa: CASSMGKLSTDTQYF